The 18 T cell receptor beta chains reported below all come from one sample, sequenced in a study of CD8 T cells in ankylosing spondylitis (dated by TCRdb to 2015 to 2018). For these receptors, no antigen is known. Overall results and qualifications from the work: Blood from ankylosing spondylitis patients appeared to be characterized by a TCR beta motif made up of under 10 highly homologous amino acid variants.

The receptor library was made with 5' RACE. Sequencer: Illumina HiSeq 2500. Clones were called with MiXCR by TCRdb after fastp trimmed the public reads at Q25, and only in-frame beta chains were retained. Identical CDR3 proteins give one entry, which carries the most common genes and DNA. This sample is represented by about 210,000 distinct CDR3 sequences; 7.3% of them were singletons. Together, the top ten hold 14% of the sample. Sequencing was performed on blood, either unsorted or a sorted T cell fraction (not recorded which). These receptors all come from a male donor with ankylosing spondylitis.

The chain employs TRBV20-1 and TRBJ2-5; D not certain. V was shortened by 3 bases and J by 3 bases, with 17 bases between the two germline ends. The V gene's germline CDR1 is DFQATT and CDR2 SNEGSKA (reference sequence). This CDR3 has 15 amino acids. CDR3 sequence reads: CSASLGLGIKETQYF. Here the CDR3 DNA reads TGCAGTGCTAGTCTGGGATTGGGCATTAAAGAGACCCAGTACTTC.

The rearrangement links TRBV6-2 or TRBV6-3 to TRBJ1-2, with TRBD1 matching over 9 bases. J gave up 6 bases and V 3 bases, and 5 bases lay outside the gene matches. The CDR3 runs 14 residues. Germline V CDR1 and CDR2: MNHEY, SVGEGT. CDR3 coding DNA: TGTGCCAGCAGTTATTCACAGGGGGCCGATGGCTACACCTTC. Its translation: CASSYSQGADGYTF.

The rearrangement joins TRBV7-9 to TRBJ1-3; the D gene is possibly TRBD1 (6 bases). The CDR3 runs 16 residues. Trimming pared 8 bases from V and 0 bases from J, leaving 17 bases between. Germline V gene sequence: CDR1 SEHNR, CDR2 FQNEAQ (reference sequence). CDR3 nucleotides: TGTGCCAGCGGACCCCGGGGGCAGCCCTCTGGAAACACCATATATTTT. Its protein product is CASGPRGQPSGNTIYF.

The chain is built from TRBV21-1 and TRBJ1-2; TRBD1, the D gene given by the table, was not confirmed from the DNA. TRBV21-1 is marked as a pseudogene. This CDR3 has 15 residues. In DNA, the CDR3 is TGTGCCAGCAGCAATAAAACCTGGGGGGATTATGGCTACACCTTC. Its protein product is CASSNKTWGDYGYTF.

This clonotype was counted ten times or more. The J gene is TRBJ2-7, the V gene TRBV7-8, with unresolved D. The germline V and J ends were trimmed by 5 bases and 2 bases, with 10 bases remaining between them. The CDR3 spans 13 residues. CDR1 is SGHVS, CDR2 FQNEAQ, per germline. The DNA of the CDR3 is TGTGCCAGCAGCACAAGTATCGCCTACGAGCAGTACTTC. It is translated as CASSTSIAYEQYF.

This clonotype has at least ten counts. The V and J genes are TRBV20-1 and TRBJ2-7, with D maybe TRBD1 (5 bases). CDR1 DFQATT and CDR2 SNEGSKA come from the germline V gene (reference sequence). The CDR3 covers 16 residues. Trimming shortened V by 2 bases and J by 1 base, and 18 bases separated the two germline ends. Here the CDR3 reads CSARPIDRQTSYEQYF. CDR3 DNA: TGCAGTGCTAGACCGATAGACAGACAGACGTCCTACGAGCAGTACTTC.

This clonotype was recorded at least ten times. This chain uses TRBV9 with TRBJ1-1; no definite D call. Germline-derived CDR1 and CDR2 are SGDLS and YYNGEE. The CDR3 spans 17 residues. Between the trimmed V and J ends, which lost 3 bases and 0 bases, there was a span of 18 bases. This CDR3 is CASSDDPNNPMNTEAFF. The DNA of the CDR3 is TGTGCCAGCAGCGACGATCCCAACAATCCTATGAACACTGAAGCTTTCTTT.

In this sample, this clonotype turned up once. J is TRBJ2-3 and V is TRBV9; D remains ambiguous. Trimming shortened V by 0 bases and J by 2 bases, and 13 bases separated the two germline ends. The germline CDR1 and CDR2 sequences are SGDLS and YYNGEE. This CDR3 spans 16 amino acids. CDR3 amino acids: CASSVDSQSYTDTQYF. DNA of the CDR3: TGTGCCAGCAGCGTAGATTCCCAGTCCTACACAGATACGCAGTATTTT.

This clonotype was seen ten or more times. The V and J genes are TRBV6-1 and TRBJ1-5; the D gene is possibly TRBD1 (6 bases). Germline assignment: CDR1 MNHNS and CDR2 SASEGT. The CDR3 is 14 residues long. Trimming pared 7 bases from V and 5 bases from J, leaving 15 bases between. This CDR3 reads CASTPRQVYQPQHF. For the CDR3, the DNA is TGTGCCAGCACGCCGAGACAGGTTTATCAGCCCCAGCATTTT.

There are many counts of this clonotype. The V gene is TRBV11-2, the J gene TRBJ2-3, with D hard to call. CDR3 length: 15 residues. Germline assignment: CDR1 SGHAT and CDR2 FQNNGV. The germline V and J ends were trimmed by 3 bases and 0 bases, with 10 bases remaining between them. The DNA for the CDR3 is TGTGCCAGCAGCTTCTCCGGGTTAAGCACAGATACGCAGTATTTT. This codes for CASSFSGLSTDTQYF.

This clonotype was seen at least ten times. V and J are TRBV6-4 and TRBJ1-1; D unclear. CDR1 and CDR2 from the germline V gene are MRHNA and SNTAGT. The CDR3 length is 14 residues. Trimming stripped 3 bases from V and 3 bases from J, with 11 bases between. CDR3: CASSEWAEDTEAFF. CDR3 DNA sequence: TGTGCCAGCAGTGAGTGGGCGGAAGACACTGAAGCTTTCTTT.

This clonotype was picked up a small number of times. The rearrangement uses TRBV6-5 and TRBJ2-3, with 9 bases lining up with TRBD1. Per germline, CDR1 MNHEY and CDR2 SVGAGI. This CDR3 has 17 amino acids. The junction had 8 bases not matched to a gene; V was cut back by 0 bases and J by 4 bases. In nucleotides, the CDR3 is TGTGCCAGCAGTTACTCGACCCGGACAGGGGTTCCAGATACGCAGTATTTT. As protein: CASSYSTRTGVPDTQYF.

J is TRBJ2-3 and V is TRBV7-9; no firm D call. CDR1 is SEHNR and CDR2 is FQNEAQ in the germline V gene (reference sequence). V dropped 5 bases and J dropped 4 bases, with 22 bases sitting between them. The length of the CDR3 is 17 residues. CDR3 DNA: TGTGCCAGCAGCCCCACCCGCCGCAGTTGGTCTGCAGATACGCAGTATTTT. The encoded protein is CASSPTRRSWSADTQYF.

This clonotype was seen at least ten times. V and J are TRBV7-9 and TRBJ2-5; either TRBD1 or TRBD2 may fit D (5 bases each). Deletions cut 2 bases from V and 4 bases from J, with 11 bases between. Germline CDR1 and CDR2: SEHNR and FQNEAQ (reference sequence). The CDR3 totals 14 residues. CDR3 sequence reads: CASSLSRGRETQYF. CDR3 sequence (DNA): TGTGCCAGCAGCTTAAGCCGGGGCAGAGAGACCCAGTACTTC.

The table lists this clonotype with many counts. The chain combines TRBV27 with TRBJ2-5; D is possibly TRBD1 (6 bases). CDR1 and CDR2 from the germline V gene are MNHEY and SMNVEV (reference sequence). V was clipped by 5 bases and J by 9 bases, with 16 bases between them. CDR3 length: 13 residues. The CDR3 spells CASSPRGPGAQYF. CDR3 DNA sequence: TGTGCCAGCAGTCCCAGGGGCCCAGGGGCCCAGTACTTC.

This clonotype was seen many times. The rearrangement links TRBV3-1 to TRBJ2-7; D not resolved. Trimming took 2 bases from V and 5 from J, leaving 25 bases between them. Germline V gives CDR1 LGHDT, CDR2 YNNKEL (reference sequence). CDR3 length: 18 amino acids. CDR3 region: CASSQTPPGRSDRNEQYF. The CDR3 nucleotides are TGTGCCAGCAGCCAAACTCCTCCCGGTAGGAGCGATCGGAACGAGCAGTACTTC.

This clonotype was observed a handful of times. CDR3 coding DNA: TGCGCCAGCCAGGGGGATTGGATAGATACGCAGTATTTT. The encoded protein is CASQGDWIDTQYF. The rearrangement uses TRBV5-1 and TRBJ2-3, with 7 bases that match TRBD1. Germline values: CDR1 SGHRS, CDR2 YFSETQ. The CDR3 runs to 13 residues. The trim removed 7 bases at V and 5 bases at J, leaving 7 bases unmatched.

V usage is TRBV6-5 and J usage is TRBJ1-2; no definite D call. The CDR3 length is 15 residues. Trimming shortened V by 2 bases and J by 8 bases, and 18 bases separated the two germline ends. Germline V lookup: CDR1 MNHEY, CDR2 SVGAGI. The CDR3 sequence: CASSYGQSGSGGYTF. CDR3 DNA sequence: TGTGCCAGCAGTTACGGCCAGTCGGGATCTGGAGGCTACACCTTC.